Below, 6 T cell receptor beta chains from the same sample are listed, as sequenced in a study of control samples from healthy donors and cancer patients. The table came from immunoSEQ multiplex PCR; TCRdb's copy has only in-frame clones and leaves some out. Among about 94,000 clones, about nine tenths were seen once, and the ten largest hold more than 3.5%. Sequencing used blood. These TCRs come from a woman between 18 and 29 years old in good health.

The chain joins TRBV4-1 to TRBJ1-2; 11 nucleotides match TRBD1. V was pared by 3 bases and J by 8 bases, with 14 bases of the junction left unmatched. CDR1 is MGHRA and CDR2 is YSYEKL in the germline V gene. The CDR3 has 17 residues. In DNA, the CDR3 is TGCGCCAGCAGCCAGACGGGGCGGACAGGGGGCGGCATAGGCTACACCTTC. Protein product: CASSQTGRTGGGIGYTF.

The gene calls are TRBV6-1 and TRBJ1-6; D perhaps matches TRBD1 (5 bases). The CDR3 is 15 residues long. Germline lookup yields CDR1 MNHNS and CDR2 SASEGT. V was cut by 2 bases and J by 7 bases, with 12 bases left in between. The DNA of the CDR3 is TGTGCCAGCAGTGAATTCGGGGGGGAGAATTCACCCCTCCACTTT. It codes for CASSEFGGENSPLHF.

This clone came up a few times. J is TRBJ1-2 and V is TRBV7-9; no clear D. Trimming stripped 5 bases from V and 1 base from J, with 8 bases between. The CDR3 runs 13 residues. Germline V lookup: CDR1 SEHNR, CDR2 FQNEAQ (reference sequence). The DNA for the CDR3 is TGTGCCAGCAGCGCTAAGGTTAACTATGGCTACACCTTC. Its translation is CASSAKVNYGYTF.

The V gene is TRBV5-5, the J gene TRBJ2-5; either TRBD1 or TRBD2 may supply D (5 bases each). V dropped 2 bases and J dropped 7 bases, with 18 bases sitting between them. This CDR3 is 15 amino acids long. Germline values: CDR1 SGHKS, CDR2 YYEKEE (reference sequence). The chain's CDR3 is CASSLPTGTAGTQYF. The CDR3, as DNA: TGTGCCAGCAGCTTACCTACCGGGACCGCGGGGACCCAGTACTTC.

J is TRBJ2-3 and V is TRBV29-1; D unclear. Germline V gene lookup returns CDR1 SQVTM and CDR2 ANQGSEA. CDR3 size: 16 residues. V shed 1 base and J shed 2 bases, with 16 bases lying between them. The CDR3 sequence: CSVEVQGVFLTDTQYF. CDR3 nucleotide sequence: TGCAGCGTTGAAGTTCAAGGTGTCTTTCTCACAGATACGCAGTATTTT.

V is TRBV25-1 and J is TRBJ2-1; D perhaps matches TRBD1 (6 bases). Germline values: CDR1 MGHDK, CDR2 SYGVNS. This CDR3 comprises 15 residues. Trimming took 1 base from V and 5 from J, leaving 12 bases between them. CDR3 sequence: CASSELDRSNNEQFF. CDR3 coding DNA: TGTGCCAGCAGTGAATTAGACAGGTCAAACAATGAGCAGTTCTTC.